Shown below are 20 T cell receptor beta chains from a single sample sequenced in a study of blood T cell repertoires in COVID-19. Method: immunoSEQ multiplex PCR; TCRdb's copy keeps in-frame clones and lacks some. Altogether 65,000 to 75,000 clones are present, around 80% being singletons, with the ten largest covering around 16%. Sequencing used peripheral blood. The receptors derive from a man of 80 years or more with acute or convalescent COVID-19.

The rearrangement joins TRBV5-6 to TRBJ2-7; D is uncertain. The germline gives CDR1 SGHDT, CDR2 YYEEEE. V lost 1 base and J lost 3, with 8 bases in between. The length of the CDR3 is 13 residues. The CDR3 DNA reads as TGTGCCAGCAGCTTGTCTAGTCTCTACGAGCAGTACTTC. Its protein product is CASSLSSLYEQYF.

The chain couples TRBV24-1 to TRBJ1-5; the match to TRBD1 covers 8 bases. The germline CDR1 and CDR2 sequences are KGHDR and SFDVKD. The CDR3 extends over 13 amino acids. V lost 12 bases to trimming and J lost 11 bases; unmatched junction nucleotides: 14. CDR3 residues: CAPTDRVQKAQHF. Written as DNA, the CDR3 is TGTGCCCCGACGGACAGGGTCCAAAAGGCCCAGCATTTT.

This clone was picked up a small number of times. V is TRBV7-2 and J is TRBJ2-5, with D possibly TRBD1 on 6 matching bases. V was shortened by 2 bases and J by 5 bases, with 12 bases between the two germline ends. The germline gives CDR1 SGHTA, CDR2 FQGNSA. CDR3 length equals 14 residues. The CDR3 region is CASSLFVQGETQYF. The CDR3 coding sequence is TGTGCCAGCAGCTTATTTGTCCAGGGGGAGACCCAGTACTTC. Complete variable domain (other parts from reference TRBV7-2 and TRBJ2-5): GAGVSQSPSNKVTEKGKDVELRCDPISGHTALYWYRQSLGQGLEFLIYFQGNSAPDKSGLPSDRFSAERTGGSVSTLTIQRTQQEDSAVYLCASSLFVQGETQYFGPGTRLLVL.

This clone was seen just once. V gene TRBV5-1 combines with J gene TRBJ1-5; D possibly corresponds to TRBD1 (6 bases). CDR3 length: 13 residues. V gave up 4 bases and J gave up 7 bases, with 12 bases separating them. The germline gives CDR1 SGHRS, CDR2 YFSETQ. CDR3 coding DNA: TGCGCCAGCAGCCTACACAGGGACCAGCCCCAGCATTTT. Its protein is CASSLHRDQPQHF.

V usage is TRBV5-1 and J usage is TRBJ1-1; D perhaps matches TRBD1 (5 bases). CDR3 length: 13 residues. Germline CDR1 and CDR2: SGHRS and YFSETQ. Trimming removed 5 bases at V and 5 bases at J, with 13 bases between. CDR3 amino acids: CASSGQGDTEAFF. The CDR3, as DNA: TGCGCCAGCAGTGGGCAGGGTGATACTGAAGCTTTCTTT.

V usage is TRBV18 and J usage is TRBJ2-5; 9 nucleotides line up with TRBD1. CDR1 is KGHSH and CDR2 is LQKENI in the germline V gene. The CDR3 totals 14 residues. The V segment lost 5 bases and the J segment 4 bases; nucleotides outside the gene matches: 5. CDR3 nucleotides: TGTGCCAGCTCATCTACAGGGGGCAGAGAGACCCAGTACTTC. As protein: CASSSTGGRETQYF.

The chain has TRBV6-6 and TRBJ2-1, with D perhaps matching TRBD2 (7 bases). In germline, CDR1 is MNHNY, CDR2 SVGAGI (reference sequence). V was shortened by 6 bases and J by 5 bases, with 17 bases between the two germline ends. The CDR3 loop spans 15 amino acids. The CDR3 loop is CASSPPGGGHNEQFF. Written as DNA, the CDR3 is TGTGCCAGCAGCCCTCCTGGGGGGGGGCACAATGAGCAGTTCTTC.

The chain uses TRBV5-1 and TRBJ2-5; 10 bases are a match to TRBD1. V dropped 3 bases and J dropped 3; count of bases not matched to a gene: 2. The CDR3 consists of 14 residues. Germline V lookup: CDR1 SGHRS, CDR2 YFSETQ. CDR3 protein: CASSYGQGEETQYF. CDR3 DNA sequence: TGCGCCAGCAGCTACGGACAGGGGGAAGAGACCCAGTACTTC. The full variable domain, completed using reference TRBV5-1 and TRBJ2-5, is KAGVTQTPRYLIKTRGQQVTLSCSPISGHRSVSWYQQTPGQGLQFLFEYFSETQRNKGNFPGRFSGRQFSNSRSEMNVSTLELGDSALYLCASSYGQGEETQYFGPGTRLLVL.

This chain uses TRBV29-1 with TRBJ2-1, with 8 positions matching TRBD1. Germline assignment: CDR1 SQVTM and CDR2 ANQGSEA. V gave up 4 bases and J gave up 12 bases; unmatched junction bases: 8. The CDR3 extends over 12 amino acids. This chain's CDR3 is CSVATGGKGQFF. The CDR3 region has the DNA TGCAGCGTTGCTACAGGGGGAAAGGGGCAGTTCTTC.

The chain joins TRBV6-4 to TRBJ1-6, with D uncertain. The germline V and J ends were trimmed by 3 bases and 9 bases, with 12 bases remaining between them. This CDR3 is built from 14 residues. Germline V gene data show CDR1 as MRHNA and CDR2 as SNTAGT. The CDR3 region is CASSDVEGTSPLHF. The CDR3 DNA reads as TGTGCCAGCAGTGATGTCGAGGGTACTTCACCCCTCCACTTT.

The CDR3 is CASSSDTTRETQYF. The CDR3 coding sequence is TGTGCCAGCAGCTCGGACACTACGCGGGAGACCCAGTACTTC. The chain recombines TRBV5-5 with TRBJ2-5; D might be TRBD1 (5 bases). V lost 3 bases, J lost 5 bases, and 14 bases lay in between. This CDR3 comprises 14 residues. Germline V CDR1 and CDR2: SGHKS, YYEKEE (reference sequence). The variable domain in full, completed from reference TRBV5-5 and TRBJ2-5, reads DAGVTQSPTHLIKTRGQQVTLRCSPISGHKSVSWYQQVLGQGPQFIFQYYEKEERGRGNFPDRFSARQFPNYSSELNVNALLLGDSALYLCASSSDTTRETQYFGPGTRLLVL.

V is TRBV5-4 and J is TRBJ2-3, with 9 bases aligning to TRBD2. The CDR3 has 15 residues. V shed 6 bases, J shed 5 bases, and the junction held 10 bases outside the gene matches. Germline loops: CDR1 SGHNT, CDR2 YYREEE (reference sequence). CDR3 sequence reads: CASKGAGGEGDTQYF. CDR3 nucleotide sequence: TGTGCCAGCAAAGGGGCGGGAGGGGAGGGAGATACGCAGTATTTT.

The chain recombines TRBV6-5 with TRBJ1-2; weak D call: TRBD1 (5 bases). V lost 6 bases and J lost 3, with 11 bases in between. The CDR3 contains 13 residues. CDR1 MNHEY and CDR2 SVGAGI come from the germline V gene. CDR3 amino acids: CASRHRQYYGYTF. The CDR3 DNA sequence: TGTGCCAGCAGACACCGACAGTACTATGGCTACACCTTC.

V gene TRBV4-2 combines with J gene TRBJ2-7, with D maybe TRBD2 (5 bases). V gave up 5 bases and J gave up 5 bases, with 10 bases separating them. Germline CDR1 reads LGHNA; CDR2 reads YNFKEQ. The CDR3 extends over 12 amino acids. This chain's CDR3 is CASSGSYDEQYF. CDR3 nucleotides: TGTGCCAGCAGCGGGAGTTACGACGAGCAGTACTTC.

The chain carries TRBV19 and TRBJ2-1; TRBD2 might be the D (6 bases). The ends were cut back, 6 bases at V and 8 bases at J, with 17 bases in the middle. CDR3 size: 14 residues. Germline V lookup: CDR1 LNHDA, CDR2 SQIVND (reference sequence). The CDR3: CASSSSRTIHEQFF. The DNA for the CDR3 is TGTGCCAGTAGCTCATCCCGGACTATCCATGAGCAGTTCTTC.

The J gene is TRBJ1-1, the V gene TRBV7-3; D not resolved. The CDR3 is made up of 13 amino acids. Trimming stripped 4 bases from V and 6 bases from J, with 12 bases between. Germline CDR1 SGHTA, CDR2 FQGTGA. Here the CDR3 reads CASSSTEGAEAFF. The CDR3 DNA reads TGTGCCAGCAGCTCTACCGAGGGAGCTGAAGCTTTCTTT. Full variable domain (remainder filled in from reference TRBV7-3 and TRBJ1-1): GAGVSQTPSNKVTEKGKYVELRCDPISGHTALYWYRQSLGQGPEFLIYFQGTGAADDSGLPNDRFFAVRPEGSVSTLKIQRTERGDSAVYLCASSSTEGAEAFFGQGTRLTVV.

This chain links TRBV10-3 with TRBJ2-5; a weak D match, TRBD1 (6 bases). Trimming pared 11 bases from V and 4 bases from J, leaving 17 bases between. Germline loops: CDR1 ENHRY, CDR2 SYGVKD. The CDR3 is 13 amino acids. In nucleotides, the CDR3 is TGTGCCGCCTCAGGGGCCGAGGGAGAGACCCAGTACTTC. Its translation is CAASGAEGETQYF.

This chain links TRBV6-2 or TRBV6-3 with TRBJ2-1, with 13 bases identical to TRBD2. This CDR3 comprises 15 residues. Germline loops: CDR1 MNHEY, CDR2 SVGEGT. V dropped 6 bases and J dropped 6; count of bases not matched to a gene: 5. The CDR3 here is CASSPTSGGANEQFF. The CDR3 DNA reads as TGTGCCAGCAGCCCTACTAGCGGGGGGGCCAATGAGCAGTTCTTC.

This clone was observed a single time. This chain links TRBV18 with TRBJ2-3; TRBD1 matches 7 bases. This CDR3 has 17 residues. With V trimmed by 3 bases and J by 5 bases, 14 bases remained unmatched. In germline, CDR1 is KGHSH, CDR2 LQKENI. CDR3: CASSPPYRQGIGDTQYF. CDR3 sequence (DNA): TGTGCCAGCTCACCGCCATACCGACAGGGTATTGGAGATACGCAGTATTTT.

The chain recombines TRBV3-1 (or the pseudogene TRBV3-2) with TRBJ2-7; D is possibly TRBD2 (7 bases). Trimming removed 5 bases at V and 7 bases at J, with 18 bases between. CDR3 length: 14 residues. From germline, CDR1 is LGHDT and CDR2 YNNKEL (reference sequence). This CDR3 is CASSYTGGGWEQYF. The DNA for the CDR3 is TGTGCCAGCAGCTATACTGGGGGGGGCTGGGAGCAGTACTTC.